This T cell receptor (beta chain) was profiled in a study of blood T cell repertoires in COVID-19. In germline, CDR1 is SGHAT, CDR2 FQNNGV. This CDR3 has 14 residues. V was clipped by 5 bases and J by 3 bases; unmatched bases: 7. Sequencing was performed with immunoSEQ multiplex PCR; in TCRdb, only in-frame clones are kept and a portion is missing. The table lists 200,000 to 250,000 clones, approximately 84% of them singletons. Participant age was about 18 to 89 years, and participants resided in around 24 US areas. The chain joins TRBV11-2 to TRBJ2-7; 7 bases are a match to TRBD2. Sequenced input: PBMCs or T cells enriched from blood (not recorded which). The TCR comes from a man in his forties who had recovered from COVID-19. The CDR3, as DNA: TGTGCCAGCAGCATAGCCGGCGGGGGCTACGAGCAGTACTTC. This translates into CASSIAGGGYEQYF. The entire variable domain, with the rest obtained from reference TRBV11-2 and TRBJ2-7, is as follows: EAGVAQSPRYKIIEKRQSVAFWCNPISGHATLYWYQQILGQGPKLLIQFQNNGVVDDSQLPKDRFSAERLKGVDSTLKIQPAKLEDSAVYLCASSIAGGGYEQYFGPGTRLTVT.